The 20 T cell receptor beta chains presented below share a single source sample, sequenced in a study of OX40 agonist ivuxolimab in advanced cancers. Profiled with immunoSEQ multiplex PCR; TCRdb holds only in-frame clones, not every one. The sample holds approximately 43,000 clones, about 86% seen once. Sequenced here: CD4+ or CD8+ T cells sorted from blood, sampled in a trial of the OX40 agonist ivuxolimab. The origin of the receptors is an adult with an advanced solid tumor such as melanoma, head and neck, liver or kidney cancer.

The V call is TRBV5-6, the J call TRBJ2-1; D is uncertain. Germline V CDR1 and CDR2: SGHDT, YYEEEE. Trimming removed 4 bases from V and 10 bases from J, with 9 bases in between. CDR3 size: 11 residues. The CDR3 DNA follows: TGTGCCAGCAGCACGACACGAGAGCAGTTCTTC. Its translation: CASSTTREQFF.

A single count supports this clone. The V gene is TRBV28, the J gene TRBJ1-1, with TRBD1 as a possible D gene (5 bases). Germline V CDR1 and CDR2: MDHEN, SYDVKM. V lost 7 bases, J lost 2 bases, and 11 bases lay in between. The CDR3 contains 13 residues. CDR3 protein: CASTRQINTEAFF. In nucleotides, the CDR3 is TGTGCCAGCACTCGACAGATAAACACTGAAGCTTTCTTT.

The rearrangement uses TRBV6-5 and TRBJ1-5, with 8 bases aligning to TRBD1. The V and J ends lost 1 base and 7 bases, in that order; junction bases with no gene match: 3. The germline gives CDR1 MNHEY, CDR2 SVGAGI. This CDR3 contains 14 residues. The CDR3 nucleotides are TGTGCCAGCAGTTACTACAGGGGGGGACAGCCCCAGCATTTT. Protein product: CASSYYRGGQPQHF.

The chain employs TRBV2 and TRBJ1-6; 7 bases are a match to TRBD1. This CDR3 is 13 amino acids long. From germline, CDR1 is SNHLY and CDR2 FYNNEI. The V gene end was trimmed by 5 bases and the J gene end by 10 bases; junction bases not matched to a gene: 5. CDR3 DNA: TGTGCCAGCAGTTTAACAGGGGAATCACCCCTCCACTTT. Translating it yields CASSLTGESPLHF.

J is TRBJ1-3 and V is TRBV19; D gene uncertain. This CDR3 comprises 14 residues. The V end was cut by 6 bases, the J end by 0 bases, with 9 bases between. The germline V gene encodes CDR1 LNHDA and CDR2 SQIVND (reference sequence). Written as DNA, the CDR3 is TGTGCCAGTAGGATTGAATACTCTGGAAACACCATATATTTT. Encoded protein: CASRIEYSGNTIYF.

This clone is a singleton in its sample. This chain uses TRBV4-1 with TRBJ1-2; no firm D call. Trimming shortened V by 1 base and J by 6 bases, and 15 bases separated the two germline ends. CDR1 and CDR2 (germline): MGHRA, YSYEKL. This CDR3 has 15 amino acids. The CDR3 DNA sequence: TGCGCCAGCAGCCAAGTATATAGGTTTCGGGATGGCTACACCTTC. Amino acid sequence: CASSQVYRFRDGYTF.

The V and J genes are TRBV5-6 and TRBJ1-1, with D unresolved. The ends were cut back, 0 bases at V and 7 bases at J, with 10 bases in the middle. Per germline, CDR1 SGHDT and CDR2 YYEEEE. The CDR3 loop spans 13 amino acids. For the CDR3, the DNA is TGTGCCAGCAGCTTGGCCCCAAACCGTGAAGCTTTCTTT. It yields the protein CASSLAPNREAFF.

The genes are TRBV29-1 and TRBJ1-2; D gene ambiguous. The germline CDR1 and CDR2 sequences are SQVTM and ANQGSEA. Trimming left V 3 bases short and J 8 bases short, with 13 bases between. CDR3 length: 12 amino acids. The CDR3 DNA sequence: TGCAGCGTTGACAAACAGTCGGTCGGCTACACCTTC. It codes for CSVDKQSVGYTF. The whole variable domain, filled in from reference TRBV29-1 and TRBJ1-2, reads SAVISQKPSRDICQRGTSLTIQCQVDSQVTMMFWYRQQPGQSLTLIATANQGSEATYESGFVIDKFPISRPNLTFSTLTVSNMSPEDSSIYLCSVDKQSVGYTFGSGTRLTVV.

The CDR3 loop is CASSIGSSASTQYF. CDR3 nucleotide sequence: TGTGCCAGTAGTATAGGGTCCAGCGCGAGTACGCAGTATTTT. This chain connects TRBV19 to TRBJ2-3, with D unclear. Trimming pared 1 base from V and 8 bases from J, leaving 13 bases between. The CDR3 loop spans 14 amino acids. Germline V gene data show CDR1 as LNHDA and CDR2 as SQIVND (reference sequence).

The chain combines TRBV7-2 with TRBJ2-1, with TRBD2 matching over 7 bases. In germline, CDR1 is SGHTA, CDR2 FQGNSA. The CDR3 has 16 amino acids. The V and J ends lost 5 bases and 4 bases, in that order; junction bases with no gene match: 11. CDR3 in DNA: TGTGCCAGCAGCCGTGGGCTAGCGGTAAATTACAATGAGCAGTTCTTC. This encodes CASSRGLAVNYNEQFF. Supplemented by reference TRBV7-2 and TRBJ2-1, the full variable domain reads GAGVSQSPSNKVTEKGKDVELRCDPISGHTALYWYRQSLGQGLEFLIYFQGNSAPDKSGLPSDRFSAERTGGSVSTLTIQRTQQEDSAVYLCASSRGLAVNYNEQFFGPGTRLTVL.

The chain has TRBV11-2 and TRBJ2-7, with 10 bases lining up with TRBD1. Trimming removed 2 bases from V and 6 bases from J; junction bases left unmatched: 10. The CDR3 contains 16 residues. Germline CDR1 is SGHAT and CDR2 is FQNNGV. This chain's CDR3 is CASSLRSRDRGIEQYF. The CDR3 DNA reads TGTGCCAGCAGCTTACGGAGCCGGGACAGGGGCATCGAGCAGTACTTC. Using reference TRBV11-2 and TRBJ2-7 for the parts outside the CDR3, the full variable domain is EAGVAQSPRYKIIEKRQSVAFWCNPISGHATLYWYQQILGQGPKLLIQFQNNGVVDDSQLPKDRFSAERLKGVDSTLKIQPAKLEDSAVYLCASSLRSRDRGIEQYFGPGTRLTVT.

The chain carries TRBV6-5 and TRBJ2-5; D perhaps matches TRBD2 (5 bases). CDR3 length: 11 residues. CDR1 is MNHEY, CDR2 SVGAGI, per germline. Trimming took 0 bases from V and 12 from J, leaving 8 bases between them. CDR3 bases: TGTGCCAGCAGTTACTCTGCGGGTAAGTACTTC. Translating gives CASSYSAGKYF.

V gene TRBV28 combines with J gene TRBJ1-1; no clear D gene. V gave up 5 bases and J gave up 1 base, with 8 bases separating them. The CDR3 has 13 residues. Germline V CDR1 and CDR2: MDHEN, SYDVKM. This CDR3 reads CASSDYRNTEAFF. CDR3 DNA sequence: TGTGCCAGCAGTGACTACAGGAACACTGAAGCTTTCTTT. Combining the CDR3 with reference TRBV28 and TRBJ1-1 gives the whole variable domain DVKVTQSSRYLVKRTGEKVFLECVQDMDHENMFWYRQDPGLGLRLIYFSYDVKMKEKGDIPEGYSVSREKKERFSLILESASTNQTSMYLCASSDYRNTEAFFGQGTRLTVV.

This rearrangement joins TRBV27 to TRBJ2-7, with 8 bases that match TRBD1. The CDR3 is 19 amino acids. V lost 8 bases to trimming and J lost 0 bases; unmatched junction nucleotides: 21. Germline lookup yields CDR1 MNHEY and CDR2 SMNVEV (reference sequence). In DNA, the CDR3 is TGTGCCAGCTGCTACCCGGGACAGGTTCCCATTCTAAGCTCCTACGAGCAGTACTTC. Its protein product is CASCYPGQVPILSSYEQYF.

This clone has only a few counts. The V and J genes are TRBV6-5 and TRBJ2-7; D ambiguous. Deletions cut 4 bases from V and 0 bases from J, with 7 bases between. This CDR3 spans 13 amino acids. Germline V gives CDR1 MNHEY, CDR2 SVGAGI. The CDR3 loop reads CASSFGSSYEQYF. In nucleotides, the CDR3 is TGTGCCAGCAGTTTTGGTAGCTCCTACGAGCAGTACTTC.

V is TRBV25-1 and J is TRBJ2-2; D may be TRBD2 (5 bases). This CDR3 is built from 16 residues. The V and J ends lost 6 bases and 0 bases respectively, with 14 bases between them. Germline V gives CDR1 MGHDK, CDR2 SYGVNS. Here the CDR3 reads CASSNEKTTNTGELFF. The CDR3, as DNA: TGTGCCAGCAGCAATGAAAAGACTACGAACACCGGGGAGCTGTTTTTT.

The chain links TRBV6-6 to TRBJ2-5; TRBD2 might be the D (6 bases). The V gene lost 5 bases and the J gene lost 4 bases, with 17 bases spanning the gap. CDR3 length: 15 residues. CDR1 is MNHNY and CDR2 is SVGAGI in the germline V gene (reference sequence). The DNA for the CDR3 is TGTGCCAGCAGTCGTACGTTGGAGGGTGGAGAGACCCAGTACTTC. Translating gives CASSRTLEGGETQYF.

With regard to this clone: This sample also contains other DNA sequences that code for the same CDR3. This chain links TRBV14 with TRBJ2-5; no clear D gene. Germline loops: CDR1 SGHDN, CDR2 FVKESK. Trimming removed 1 base from V and 2 bases from J, with 2 bases in between. The CDR3 consists of 12 residues. The CDR3 DNA reads as TGTGCCAGCAGCCAAGTACAAGAGACCCAGTACTTC. Residues: CASSQVQETQYF.

Comments on this clone: Germline is not matched at one junction end, which may reflect a read error. Other nucleotide sequences from this sample produce the same CDR3. The chain couples TRBV7-3 to TRBJ1-3, with D perhaps matching TRBD1 (6 bases). The CDR3 has 17 residues. CDR1 and CDR2 (germline): SGHTA, FQGTGA. This chain's CDR3 is CASSLAPTGASGNTIYF. The CDR3 nucleotides are TGCGCCAGCAGCTTAGCCCCAACGGGGGCAAGTGGAAACACCATATATTTT. Filled out from reference TRBV7-3 and TRBJ1-3, the complete variable domain reads GAGVSQTPSNKVTEKGKYVELRCDPISGHTALYWYRQSLGQGPEFLIYFQGTGAADDSGLPNDRFFAVRPEGSVSTLKIQRTERGDSAVYLCASSLAPTGASGNTIYFGEGSWLTVV.

The rearrangement uses TRBV5-1 and TRBJ2-7; TRBD2 matches 13 bases. The V gene's germline CDR1 is SGHRS and CDR2 YFSETQ. Trimming at V came to 4 bases and at J to 9 bases, leaving 10 bases not matched to a gene. The length of the CDR3 is 15 residues. CDR3 residues: CASSPTSGGSTRQYF. The CDR3 DNA is TGCGCCAGCAGCCCGACTAGCGGGGGGTCTACGAGGCAGTACTTC.